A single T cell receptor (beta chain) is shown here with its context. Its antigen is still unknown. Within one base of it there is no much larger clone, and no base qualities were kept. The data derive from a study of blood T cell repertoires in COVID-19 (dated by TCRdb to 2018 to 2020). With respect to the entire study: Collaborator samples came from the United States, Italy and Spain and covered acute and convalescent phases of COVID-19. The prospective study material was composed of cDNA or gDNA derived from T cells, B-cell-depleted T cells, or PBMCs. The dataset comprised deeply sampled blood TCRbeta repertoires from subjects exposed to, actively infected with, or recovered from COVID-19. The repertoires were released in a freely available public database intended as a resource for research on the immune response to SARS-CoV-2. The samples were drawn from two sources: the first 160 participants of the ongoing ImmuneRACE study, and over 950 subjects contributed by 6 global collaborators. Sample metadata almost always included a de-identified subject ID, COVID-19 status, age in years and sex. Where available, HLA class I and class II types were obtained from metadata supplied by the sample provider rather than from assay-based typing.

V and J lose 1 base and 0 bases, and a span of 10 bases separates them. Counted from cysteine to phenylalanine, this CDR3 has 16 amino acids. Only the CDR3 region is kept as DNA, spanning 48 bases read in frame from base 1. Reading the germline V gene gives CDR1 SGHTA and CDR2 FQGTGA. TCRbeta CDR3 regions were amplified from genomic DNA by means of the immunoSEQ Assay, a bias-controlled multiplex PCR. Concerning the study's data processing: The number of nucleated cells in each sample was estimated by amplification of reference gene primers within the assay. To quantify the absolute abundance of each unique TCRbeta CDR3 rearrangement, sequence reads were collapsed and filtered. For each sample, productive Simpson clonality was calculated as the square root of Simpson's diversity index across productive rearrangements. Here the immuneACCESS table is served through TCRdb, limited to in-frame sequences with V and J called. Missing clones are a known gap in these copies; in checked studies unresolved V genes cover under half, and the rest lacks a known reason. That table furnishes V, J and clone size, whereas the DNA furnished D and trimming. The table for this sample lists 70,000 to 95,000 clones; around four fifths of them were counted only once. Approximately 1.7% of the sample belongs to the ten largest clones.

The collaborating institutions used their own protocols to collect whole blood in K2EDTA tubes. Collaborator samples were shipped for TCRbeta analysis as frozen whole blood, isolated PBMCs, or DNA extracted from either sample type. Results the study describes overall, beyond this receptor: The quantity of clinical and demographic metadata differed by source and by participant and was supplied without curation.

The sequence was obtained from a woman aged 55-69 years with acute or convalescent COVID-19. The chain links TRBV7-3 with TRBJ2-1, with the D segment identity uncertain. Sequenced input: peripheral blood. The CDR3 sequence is CASSLSGPSSYNEQFF. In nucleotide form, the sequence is TGTGCCAGCAGCTTAAGCGGCCCTAGCTCCTACAATGAGCAGTTCTTC.